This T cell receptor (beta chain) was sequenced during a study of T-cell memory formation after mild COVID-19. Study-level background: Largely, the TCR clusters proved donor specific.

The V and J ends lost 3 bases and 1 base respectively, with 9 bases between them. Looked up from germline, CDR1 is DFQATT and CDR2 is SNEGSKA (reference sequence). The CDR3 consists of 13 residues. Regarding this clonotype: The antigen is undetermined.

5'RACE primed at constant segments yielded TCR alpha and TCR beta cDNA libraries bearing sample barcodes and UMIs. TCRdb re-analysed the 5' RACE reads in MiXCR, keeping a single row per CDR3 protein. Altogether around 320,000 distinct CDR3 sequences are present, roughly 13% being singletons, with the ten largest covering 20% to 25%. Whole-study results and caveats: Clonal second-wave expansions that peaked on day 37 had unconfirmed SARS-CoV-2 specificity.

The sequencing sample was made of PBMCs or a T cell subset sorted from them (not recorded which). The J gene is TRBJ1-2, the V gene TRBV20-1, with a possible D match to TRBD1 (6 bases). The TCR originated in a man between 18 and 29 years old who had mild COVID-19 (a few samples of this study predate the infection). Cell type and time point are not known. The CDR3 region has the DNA TGCAGTGCTAGGCAGGGGTTTAACTATGGCTACACCTTC. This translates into CSARQGFNYGYTF.